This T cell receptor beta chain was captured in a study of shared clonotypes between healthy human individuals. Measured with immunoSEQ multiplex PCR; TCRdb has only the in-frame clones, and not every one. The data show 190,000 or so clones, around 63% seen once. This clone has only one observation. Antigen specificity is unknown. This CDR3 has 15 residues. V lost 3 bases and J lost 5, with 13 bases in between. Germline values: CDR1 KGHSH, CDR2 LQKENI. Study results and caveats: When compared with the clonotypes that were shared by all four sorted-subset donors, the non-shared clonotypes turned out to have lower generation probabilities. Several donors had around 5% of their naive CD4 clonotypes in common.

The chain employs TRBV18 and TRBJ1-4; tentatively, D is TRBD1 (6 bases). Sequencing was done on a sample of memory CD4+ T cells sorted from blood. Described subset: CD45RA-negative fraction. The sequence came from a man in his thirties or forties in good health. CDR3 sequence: CASSPPSQGNEKLFF. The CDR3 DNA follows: TGTGCCAGCTCACCGCCTTCGCAGGGGAATGAAAAACTGTTTTTT.